This T cell receptor (beta chain) was documented in a study of CD8 T cells in ankylosing spondylitis. Study outcomes and limitations: Earlier reports found some motif variants in synovial fluid and blood in reactive arthritis.

TCRdb used MiXCR to reprocess the 5' RACE reads, holding one entry per CDR3 protein. The sample has tens of thousands of distinct CDR3 sequences, over 9% seen once; the top ten hold approximately 15%. The CDR3 spans 13 residues. Germline CDR1 SEHNR, CDR2 FQNEAQ (reference sequence). V was cut by 3 bases and J by 3 bases, with 9 bases left in between. As to this clonotype: The antigen remains undetermined.

The specimen sequenced was blood, either unsorted or a sorted T cell fraction (not recorded which). This TCR was sampled from a male donor with ankylosing spondylitis or in good health (not recorded which). This chain joins TRBV7-9 and TRBJ2-7; either TRBD1 or TRBD2 may fit D (5 bases each). Written as DNA, the CDR3 is TGTGCCAGCAGCTTTAAGGGGAGCTACGAGCAGTACTTC. It translates to CASSFKGSYEQYF.